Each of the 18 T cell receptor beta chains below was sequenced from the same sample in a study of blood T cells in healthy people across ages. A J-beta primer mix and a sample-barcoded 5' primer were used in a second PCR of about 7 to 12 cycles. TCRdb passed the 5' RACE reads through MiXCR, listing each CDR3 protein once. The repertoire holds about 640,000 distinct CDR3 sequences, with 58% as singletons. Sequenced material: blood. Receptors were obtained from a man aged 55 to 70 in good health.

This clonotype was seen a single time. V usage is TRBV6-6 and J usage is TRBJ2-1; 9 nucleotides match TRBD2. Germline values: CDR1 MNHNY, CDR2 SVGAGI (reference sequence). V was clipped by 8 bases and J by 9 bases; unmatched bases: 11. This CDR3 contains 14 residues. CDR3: CASGPRGGEAEQFF. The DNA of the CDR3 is TGTGCCAGCGGACCCCGCGGGGGGGAGGCTGAGCAGTTCTTC.

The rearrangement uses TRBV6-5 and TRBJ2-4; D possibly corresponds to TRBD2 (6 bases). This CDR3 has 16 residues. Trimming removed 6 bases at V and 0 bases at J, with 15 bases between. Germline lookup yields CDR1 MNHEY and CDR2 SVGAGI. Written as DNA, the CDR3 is TGTGCCAGCAGCCTAGGGAGGCCTGTAGCCAAAAACATTCAGTACTTC. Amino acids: CASSLGRPVAKNIQYF.

CDR3 protein: CASSFHQRGTEAFF. In DNA, the CDR3 is TGTGCCAGCAGCTTCCACCAACGGGGCACTGAAGCTTTCTTT. The chain links TRBV7-2 to TRBJ1-1; D unresolved. The CDR3 is 14 residues long. CDR1 and CDR2 (germline): SGHTA, FQGNSA. V dropped 3 bases and J dropped 4 bases, with 12 bases sitting between them.

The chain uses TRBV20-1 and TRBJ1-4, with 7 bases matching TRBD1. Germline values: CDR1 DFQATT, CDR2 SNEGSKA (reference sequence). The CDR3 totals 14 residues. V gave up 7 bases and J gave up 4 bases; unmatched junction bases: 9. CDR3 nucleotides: TGCAGTGGGGGACAGCTACAGGGTAATGAAAAACTGTTTTTT. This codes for CSGGQLQGNEKLFF.

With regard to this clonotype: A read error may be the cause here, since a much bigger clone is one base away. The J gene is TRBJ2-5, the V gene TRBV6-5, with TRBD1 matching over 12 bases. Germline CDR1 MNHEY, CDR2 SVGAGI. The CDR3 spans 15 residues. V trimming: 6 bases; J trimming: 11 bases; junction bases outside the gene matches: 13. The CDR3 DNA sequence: TGTGCCAGCAGCCCGGGGGACAGGGGGCTCAATGAGCAGTACTTC. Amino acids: CASSPGDRGLNEQYF.

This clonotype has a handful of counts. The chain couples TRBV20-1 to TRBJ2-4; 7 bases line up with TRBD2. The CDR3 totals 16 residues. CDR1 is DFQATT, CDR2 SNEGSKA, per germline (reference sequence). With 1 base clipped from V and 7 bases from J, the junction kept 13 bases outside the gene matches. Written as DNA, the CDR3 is TGCAGTGCTAGAGCCCTCGGGGAGGGAAGAGGCAACATTCAGTACTTC. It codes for CSARALGEGRGNIQYF.

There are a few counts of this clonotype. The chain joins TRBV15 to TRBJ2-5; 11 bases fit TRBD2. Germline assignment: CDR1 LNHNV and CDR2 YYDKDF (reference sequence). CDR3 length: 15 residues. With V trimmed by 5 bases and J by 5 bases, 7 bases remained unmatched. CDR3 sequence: CATSLAGGFMETQYF. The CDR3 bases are TGTGCCACCAGCCTAGCGGGGGGTTTCATGGAGACCCAGTACTTC.

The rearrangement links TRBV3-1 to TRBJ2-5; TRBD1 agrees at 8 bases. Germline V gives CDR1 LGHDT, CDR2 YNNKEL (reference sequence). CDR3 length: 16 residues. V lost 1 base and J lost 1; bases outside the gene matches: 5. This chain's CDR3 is CASSQGVQGAQETQYF. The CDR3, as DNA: TGTGCCAGCAGCCAAGGAGTTCAGGGGGCCCAAGAGACCCAGTACTTC.

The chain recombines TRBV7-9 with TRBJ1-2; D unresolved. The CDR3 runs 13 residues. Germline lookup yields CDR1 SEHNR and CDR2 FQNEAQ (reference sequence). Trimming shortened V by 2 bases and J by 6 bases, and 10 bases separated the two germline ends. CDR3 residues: CASSLWVPDGYTF. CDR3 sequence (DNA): TGTGCCAGCAGCTTATGGGTCCCAGATGGCTACACCTTC.

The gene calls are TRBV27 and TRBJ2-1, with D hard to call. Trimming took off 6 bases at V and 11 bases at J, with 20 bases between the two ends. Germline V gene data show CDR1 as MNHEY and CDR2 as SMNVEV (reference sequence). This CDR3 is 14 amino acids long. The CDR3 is CASRPPTLVMKQFF. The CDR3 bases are TGTGCCAGCAGGCCCCCGACATTGGTAATGAAGCAGTTCTTC.

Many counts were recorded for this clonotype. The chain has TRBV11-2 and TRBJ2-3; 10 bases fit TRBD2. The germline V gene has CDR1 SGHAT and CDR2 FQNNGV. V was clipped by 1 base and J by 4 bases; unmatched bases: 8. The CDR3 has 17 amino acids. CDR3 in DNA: TGTGCCAGCAGCTTAGCGCTAGCGGGGGCTGGCGCAGATACGCAGTATTTT. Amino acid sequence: CASSLALAGAGADTQYF.

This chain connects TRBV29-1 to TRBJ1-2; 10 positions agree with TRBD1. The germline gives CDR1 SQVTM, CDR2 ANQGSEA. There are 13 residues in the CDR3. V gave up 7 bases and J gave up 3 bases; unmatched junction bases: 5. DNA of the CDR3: TGCAGCGGACTCGGGACAGGGGACTATGGCTACACCTTC. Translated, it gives CSGLGTGDYGYTF.

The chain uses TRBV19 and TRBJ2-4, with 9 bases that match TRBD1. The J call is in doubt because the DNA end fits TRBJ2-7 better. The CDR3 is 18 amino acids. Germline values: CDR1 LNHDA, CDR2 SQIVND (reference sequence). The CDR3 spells CASSTGTGRTMALYEQYF. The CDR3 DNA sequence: TGTGCCAGTAGTACCGGGACAGGGCGAACGATGGCTTTATACGAGCAGTACTTC.

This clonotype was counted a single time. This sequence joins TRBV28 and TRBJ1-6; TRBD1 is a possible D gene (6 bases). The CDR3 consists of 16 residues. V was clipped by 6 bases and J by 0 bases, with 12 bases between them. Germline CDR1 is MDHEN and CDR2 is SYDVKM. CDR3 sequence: CASRSGEDSYNSPLHF. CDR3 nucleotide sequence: TGTGCCAGCAGATCAGGGGAGGACTCCTATAATTCACCCCTCCACTTT. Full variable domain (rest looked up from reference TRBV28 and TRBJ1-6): DVKVTQSSRYLVKRTGEKVFLECVQDMDHENMFWYRQDPGLGLRLIYFSYDVKMKEKGDIPEGYSVSREKKERFSLILESASTNQTSMYLCASRSGEDSYNSPLHFGNGTRLTVT.

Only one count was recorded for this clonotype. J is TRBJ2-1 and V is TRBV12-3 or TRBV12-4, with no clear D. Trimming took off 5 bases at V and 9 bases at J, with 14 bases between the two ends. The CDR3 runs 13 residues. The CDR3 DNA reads TGTGCCAGCAGTCGTGATGGGTTTACTGAGCAGTTCTTC. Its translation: CASSRDGFTEQFF.

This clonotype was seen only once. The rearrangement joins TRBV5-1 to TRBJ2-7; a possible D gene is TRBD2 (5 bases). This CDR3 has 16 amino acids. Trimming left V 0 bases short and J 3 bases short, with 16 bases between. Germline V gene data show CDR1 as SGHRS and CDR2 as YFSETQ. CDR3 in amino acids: CASSLGRAAGFYEQYF. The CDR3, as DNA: TGCGCCAGCAGCTTGGGAAGGGCCGCGGGCTTCTACGAGCAGTACTTC.

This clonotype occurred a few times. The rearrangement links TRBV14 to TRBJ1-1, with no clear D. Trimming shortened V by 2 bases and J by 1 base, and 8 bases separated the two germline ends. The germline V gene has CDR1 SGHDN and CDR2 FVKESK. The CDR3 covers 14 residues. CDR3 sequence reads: CASSQRSGNTEAFF. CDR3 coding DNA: TGTGCCAGCAGCCAAAGGTCCGGGAACACTGAAGCTTTCTTT.

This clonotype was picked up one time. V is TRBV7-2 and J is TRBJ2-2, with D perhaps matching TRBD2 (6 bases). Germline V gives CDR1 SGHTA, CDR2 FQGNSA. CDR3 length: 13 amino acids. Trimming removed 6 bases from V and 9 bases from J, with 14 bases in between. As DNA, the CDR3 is TGTGCCAGCAGTCCAACAAGGGACTGGGAGCTGTTTTTT. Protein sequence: CASSPTRDWELFF. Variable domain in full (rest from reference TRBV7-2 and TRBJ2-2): GAGVSQSPSNKVTEKGKDVELRCDPISGHTALYWYRQSLGQGLEFLIYFQGNSAPDKSGLPSDRFSAERTGGSVSTLTIQRTQQEDSAVYLCASSPTRDWELFFGEGSRLTVL.